The clone carrying this TCR beta chain turned up a few times. The CDR3 is 14 residues long. CDR1 and CDR2 (germline): SGHNT, YENEEA. V lost 4 bases and J lost 7; bases outside the gene matches: 10. Study processing details: Using reference gene primer amplification, nucleated cell counts were estimated. Only in-frame clones appear in the TCRdb table, and some are missing; sequencing was by immunoSEQ multiplex PCR. The V and J calls and clone size come from that table; D and trimming were worked out from the DNA. The sample includes 150,000 or so clones, 87% of them seen just once. Which cohort a participant joined came from the clinical history participants gave. This sample is part of a study of blood T cell repertoires in COVID-19. Study at large: The samples span acute and convalescent COVID-19 from the United States, Italy and Spain.

Sequenced: PBMCs or T cells enriched from blood (not recorded which). The chain uses TRBV11-3 and TRBJ2-7, with 7 bases fitting TRBD2. The receptor's source is a woman aged 40 to 50 who had been exposed to COVID-19. This CDR3 is CASSSRGRGLEQYF. The CDR3 nucleotides are TGTGCCAGCAGCTCCCGCGGGAGAGGGCTTGAGCAGTACTTC.